A selection of T cell receptor beta chains follows, all from one sample in a study of regulatory T cells in long-lasting Graves disease. MiXCR, run by TCRdb on the multiplex PCR reads, gives a single entry per CDR3 protein. Of a few hundred thousand distinct CDR3 sequences listed, 14% are singletons. The same specimen was also included in a second study, on T cells in Graves' hyperthyroidism and ophthalmopathy.

Specimen: peripheral blood mononuclear cells (PBMCs), collected at new diagnosis, from a patient treated with antithyroid drugs. These receptors were collected from a woman between 50 and 59 years old with Graves disease. Each CDR3 is given with its conserved first and last residue. Fields, in order: V gene, clone size, D gene, J gene, CDR3 DNA, CDR3 protein. D genes are given only for firm matches. Rows give clone size only sometimes, using once, few, many, or a class for an expanded clone.

>TRBV19|NA|TRBD2|TRBJ2-3
TGTGCCAGTAGTATAGCCCGGACTAGCGGGCAGGGCGATACGCAGTATTTT
CASSIARTSGQGDTQYF
>TRBV2|many|NA|TRBJ1-5
TGTGCCAGCAGTCGAGGGGGCAATCAGCCCCAGCATTTT
CASSRGGNQPQHF
>TRBV28|NA|NA|TRBJ2-3
TGTGCCAGCAGTTTAAGAGGATCAGAAGATACGCAGTATTTT
CASSLRGSEDTQYF
>TRBV12-3/TRBV12-4|NA|TRBD1|TRBJ2-6
TGTGCCAGCAGAATCACGGGACAGGGGTTCTCTGGGGCCAACGTCCTGACTTTC
CASRITGQGFSGANVLTF
>TRBV27|many|TRBD2|TRBJ2-3
TGTGCCACTACAAGACTAGCGGGAGGTTCAGATACGCAGTATTTT
CATTRLAGGSDTQYF
>TRBV28|many|NA|TRBJ1-4
TGTGCCAGCCAAAGAGGGGACCTTGAAAAACTGTTTTTT
CASQRGDLEKLFF
>TRBV6-1|many|NA|TRBJ2-7
TGTGCCAGCAGGGGTGCCGGGCAGGAAATGTACGAGCAGTACTTC
CASRGAGQEMYEQYF
>TRBV20-1|NA|TRBD2|TRBJ2-5
TGCAGTGTAAAACAGGGACTAGCGGGAGGAGAGACCCAGTACTTC
CSVKQGLAGGETQYF
>TRBV9|NA|NA|TRBJ1-2
TGTGCCAGCAGCGTGGATCAGGGGTGGGGTTATGGCTACACCTTC
CASSVDQGWGYGYTF
>TRBV7-3|few|TRBD2|TRBJ2-2
TGTGCCAGCAGCCCGAGGCAAAAACTAGCGGGAGAGGCCGGGGAGCTGTTTTTT
CASSPRQKLAGEAGELFF
>TRBV28|few|NA|TRBJ1-3
TGTGCCAGCAGCCAGGACGCGGGAGGGAACACCATATATTTT
CASSQDAGGNTIYF
>TRBV7-2|many|TRBD2|TRBJ2-1
TGTGCCAGCAGCTCCTACCCACTAGCGGGAGGTTACAATGAGCAGTTCTTC
CASSSYPLAGGYNEQFF
>TRBV13|many|TRBD1|TRBJ2-7
TGTGCCAGCAGCAGCAGGGGACAGCTTCCCTCCTACGAGCAGTACTTC
CASSSRGQLPSYEQYF
>TRBV3-1|many|NA|TRBJ1-2
TGTGCCAGCAGCCAAGGGGGGCTCTATGGCTACACCTTC
CASSQGGLYGYTF
>TRBV29-1|many|TRBD2|TRBJ2-7
TGCAGCGTTGGGGCGACTAGCGGACCAACATACGAGCAGTACTTC
CSVGATSGPTYEQYF
>TRBV20-1|many|NA|TRBJ2-7
TGCAGTGCCACGTCCGGTAACTCCTACGAGCAGTACTTC
CSATSGNSYEQYF
>TRBV20-1|few|NA|TRBJ1-6
TGCAGTGCTAGAGCGGGTGCGGCTAGGAGCTCCTATAATTCACCCCTCCACTTT
CSARAGAARSSYNSPLHF
>TRBV7-9|few|NA|TRBJ1-4
TGTGCCAGCAGCCCTAGCGGCGGGGCTAATGAAAAACTGTTTTTT
CASSPSGGANEKLFF
>TRBV6-5|few|TRBD2|TRBJ2-3
TGTGCCAGCAGTTTAATATCTAGCGGGATAGGAGATACGCAGTATTTT
CASSLISSGIGDTQYF
>TRBV11-2|many|TRBD2|TRBJ2-7
TGTGCCAGCAGCCAGGGACTAGCAACCTACGAGCAGTACTTC
CASSQGLATYEQYF
>TRBV6-2/TRBV6-3|many|TRBD2|TRBJ2-2
TGTGCCAGCAGTTACGAGGCGGGAGGCCCGAACACCGGGGAGCTGTTTTTT
CASSYEAGGPNTGELFF
>TRBV11-2|many|NA|TRBJ2-1
TGTGCCAGCAGCTTAGTACTAGCCGAAGCCTACAATGAGCAGTTCTTC
CASSLVLAEAYNEQFF
>TRBV9|NA|TRBD2|TRBJ2-2
TGTGCCAGCAGCGCTAGCGGGAGGGACCCAGTCGGGGAGCTGTTTTTT
CASSASGRDPVGELFF
>TRBV7-2|few|TRBD2|TRBJ2-1
TGTGCCAGCAGCTCCAGACTAGCGGGAGGTTCTTACAATGGGCAGTTCTTC
CASSSRLAGGSYNGQFF
>TRBV5-8|many|NA|TRBJ1-5
TGTGCCAGCACCTCTTGGTTGGGTGATCAGCCCCAGCATTTT
CASTSWLGDQPQHF
>TRBV7-3|NA|TRBD2|TRBJ2-1
TGTGCCAGCAGCTTAATGGGGGAGGGCTACAATGAGCAGTTCTTC
CASSLMGEGYNEQFF
>TRBV24-1|many|TRBD1|TRBJ2-4
TGTGCCACCAGTGCCGCGACAGGGGTGGAATACTTC
CATSAATGVEYF
>TRBV19|NA|TRBD1|TRBJ2-7
TGTGCCACCCGGGACAGGGTGTCCTCTTACGAGCAGTACTTC
CATRDRVSSYEQYF
>TRBV6-1|NA|TRBD1|TRBJ1-1
TGTGCCAGCAGCAACAGGGGTGAAGCTTTCTTT
CASSNRGEAFF
>TRBV3-1|NA|TRBD1|TRBJ1-2
TGTGCCAGCAGCCTGGACAGGGGCCAGGGCTACACCTTC
CASSLDRGQGYTF
>TRBV28|many|NA|TRBJ2-2
TGTGCCAGCAATGGCGGGACTCCGGAATACACCGGGGAGCTGTTTTTT
CASNGGTPEYTGELFF
>TRBV6-1|NA|NA|TRBJ2-7
TGTGCCAGCACCGATTTCGGACAGAACTACGAGCAGTACTTC
CASTDFGQNYEQYF
>TRBV4-1|NA|NA|TRBJ1-2
TGCGCCAGCAGCCCCCACGTCACTAACTATGGCTACACCTTC
CASSPHVTNYGYTF
>TRBV4-1|NA|TRBD1|TRBJ2-7
TGCGCCAGCAGCCGCGGACAGGGCAGCGACGAGCAGTACTTC
CASSRGQGSDEQYF
>TRBV7-9|few|NA|TRBJ2-7
TGTGCCAGCAGCCCTCAATTGTACGAGCAGTACTTC
CASSPQLYEQYF
>TRBV6-2/TRBV6-3|many|TRBD2|TRBJ2-7
TGTGCCAGCAGCCTCGGACTAGCGGGAGTAGACGAGCAGTACTTC
CASSLGLAGVDEQYF
>TRBV6-1|many|NA|TRBJ2-2
TGTGCCAGCAACAGACCCCCAGGGCTAGCTTCCTCCCACGGGGAGCTGTTTTTT
CASNRPPGLASSHGELFF
>TRBV4-1|NA|NA|TRBJ2-1
TGCGCCAGCAGCCATGTAGGGGGACCCGCTTACAATGAGCAGTTCTTC
CASSHVGGPAYNEQFF
>TRBV20-1|many|NA|TRBJ2-1
TGCAGTGCTAGGGTAGGACTTGAGCAACCCCAGTTCTTC
CSARVGLEQPQFF
>TRBV20-1|NA|NA|TRBJ2-2
TGCAGTGCTAGATCGTGGGAGAACACCGGGGAGCTGTTTTTT
CSARSWENTGELFF
>TRBV20-1|NA|TRBD2|TRBJ2-1
TGCAGTGCTAGAAAGGGAGGGCCGGGGTATGAGCAGTTCTTC
CSARKGGPGYEQFF
>TRBV2|many|TRBD1|TRBJ2-7
TGTGCCAGCAGTGAAGCGGGACAGCTCTCCTACGAGCAGTACTTC
CASSEAGQLSYEQYF
>TRBV12-3/TRBV12-4|NA|NA|TRBJ2-7
TGTGCCACCAGCCTGGAGGGCTACGAGCAGTACTTC
CATSLEGYEQYF
>TRBV2|once|NA|TRBJ2-3
TGTGCCGGGGGGGCGGGAAGGACAGATACGCAGTATTTT
CAGGAGRTDTQYF
>TRBV7-3|few|NA|TRBJ2-3
TGTGCCAGCAGCCCACGGATTACAGATACGCAGTATTTT
CASSPRITDTQYF
>TRBV5-4|many|NA|TRBJ2-6
TGTGCCAGCAGCCAAGGTTTCTCTGGGGCCAACGTCCTGACTTTC
CASSQGFSGANVLTF
>TRBV28|many|NA|TRBJ2-6
TGTGCCAGCAGTATCCCACAGACAGGGGCCAACGTCCTGACTTTC
CASSIPQTGANVLTF
>TRBV27|NA|NA|TRBJ2-2
TGTGCCAGCAGTATGGGCTTCTCCGGGGAGCTGTTTTTT
CASSMGFSGELFF
>TRBV4-2|NA|TRBD2|TRBJ2-5
TGTGCCAGCAGCCAACAGACTAGCGGCCAAGAGACCCAGTACTTC
CASSQQTSGQETQYF
>TRBV7-9|many|NA|TRBJ2-7
TGTGCCAGCAGCTTAGTTGGAGGGCCCGAGCAGTACTTC
CASSLVGGPEQYF
>TRBV7-2|many|NA|TRBJ1-5
TGTGCCAGCAGGGGAGGGGAAGGCAATCAGCCCCAGCATTTT
CASRGGEGNQPQHF
>TRBV12-3/TRBV12-4|once|TRBD2|TRBJ2-1
TGTGCCAGCAGTTTAGAGACTAGCGGGAATAGCGATGAGCAGTTCTTC
CASSLETSGNSDEQFF
>TRBV6-1|few|TRBD1|TRBJ2-2
TGTGCCAGCACTATACAGGGGGCCGGGGAGCTGTTTTTT
CASTIQGAGELFF
>TRBV2|many|TRBD1|TRBJ2-5
TGTGCCAGCACCGAAGACAGGGGAGCTAAGACCCAGTACTTC
CASTEDRGAKTQYF
>TRBV2|many|TRBD2|TRBJ2-5
TGTGCCAGCAGTAGGGGTAGCGGGAGAGTCCAAGAGACCCAGTACTTC
CASSRGSGRVQETQYF